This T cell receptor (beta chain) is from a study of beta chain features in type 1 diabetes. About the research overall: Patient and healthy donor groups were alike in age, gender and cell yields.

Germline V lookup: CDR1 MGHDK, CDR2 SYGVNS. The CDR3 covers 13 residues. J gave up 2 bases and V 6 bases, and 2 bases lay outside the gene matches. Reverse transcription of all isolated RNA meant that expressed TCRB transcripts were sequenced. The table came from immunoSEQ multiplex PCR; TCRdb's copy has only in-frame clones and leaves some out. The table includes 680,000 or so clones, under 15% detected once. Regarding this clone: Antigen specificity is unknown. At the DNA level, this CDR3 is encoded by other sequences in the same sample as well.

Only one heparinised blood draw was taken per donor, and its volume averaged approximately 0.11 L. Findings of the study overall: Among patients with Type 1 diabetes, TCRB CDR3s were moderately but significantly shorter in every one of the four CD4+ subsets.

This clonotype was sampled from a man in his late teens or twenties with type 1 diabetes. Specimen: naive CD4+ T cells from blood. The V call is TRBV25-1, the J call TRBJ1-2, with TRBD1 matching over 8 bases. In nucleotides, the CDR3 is TGTGCCAGCAGCCGGACAGGGAACTATGGCTACACCTTC. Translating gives CASSRTGNYGYTF.